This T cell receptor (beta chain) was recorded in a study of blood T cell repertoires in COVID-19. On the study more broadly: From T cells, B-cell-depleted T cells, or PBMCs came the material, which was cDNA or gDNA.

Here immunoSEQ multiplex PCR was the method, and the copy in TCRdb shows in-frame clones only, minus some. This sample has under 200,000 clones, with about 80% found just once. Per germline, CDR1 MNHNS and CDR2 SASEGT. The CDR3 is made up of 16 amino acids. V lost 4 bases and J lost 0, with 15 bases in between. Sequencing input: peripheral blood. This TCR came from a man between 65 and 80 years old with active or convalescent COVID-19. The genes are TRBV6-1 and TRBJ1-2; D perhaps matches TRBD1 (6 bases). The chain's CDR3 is CASSAKIGGSNYGYTF. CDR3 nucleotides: TGTGCCAGCAGTGCCAAAATAGGGGGATCTAACTATGGCTACACCTTC.